Listed below are T cell receptor beta chains from one sample, sequenced in a study of regulatory T cells in long-lasting Graves disease. TCRdb passed the multiplex PCR reads through MiXCR, listing each CDR3 protein once. The sample shows 500,000 to 700,000 distinct CDR3 sequences, less than 20% of them seen only once. This same sample was also part of a study on T cells in Graves' hyperthyroidism and ophthalmopathy.

Sequenced here: peripheral blood mononuclear cells (PBMCs), sampled at new diagnosis, from a patient treated with antithyroid drugs. The receptors come from a woman aged 25 to 39 with Graves disease. Each CDR3 is given with its conserved first and last residue. A D gene is named only where the DNA matches it firmly. Clone size is given for some rows only: seen once, a few or many times, or a class if the clone is expanded.

j_call v_call clone_size d_call cdr3_aa cdr3_nt
TRBJ1-1 TRBV2 many NA CASIKQGATEAFF TGTGCCAGCATTAAACAGGGCGCCACTGAAGCTTTCTTT
TRBJ2-1 TRBV7-9 many TRBD1 CASSGPPRGQYNEQFF TGTGCCAGCAGCGGACCCCCGAGGGGGCAGTACAATGAGCAGTTCTTC
TRBJ1-5 TRBV27 NA NA CASQRGGAGYSNQPQHF TGTGCCAGCCAAAGGGGGGGGGCAGGGTATAGCAATCAGCCCCAGCATTTT
TRBJ2-7 TRBV6-4 NA NA CASSYSSTLSYEQYF TGTGCCAGCAGTTACTCCTCAACACTTTCCTACGAGCAGTACTTC
TRBJ1-2 TRBV7-9 NA NA CASSLVQGPVYGYTF TGTGCCAGCAGCTTAGTTCAGGGGCCAGTCTATGGCTACACCTTC
TRBJ2-7 TRBV7-9 NA NA CASSQLGIGLPLEQYF TGTGCCAGCAGCCAACTGGGAATTGGACTACCCCTCGAGCAGTACTTC
TRBJ2-7 TRBV12-3/TRBV12-4 many NA CASSPFGLSYEQYF TGTGCCAGCTCTCCGTTTGGATTGTCTTACGAGCAGTACTTC
TRBJ2-1 TRBV24-1 NA TRBD2 CATSDNGRAFGVEQFF TGTGCCACCAGTGACAACGGGAGGGCCTTTGGCGTTGAGCAGTTCTTC
TRBJ2-7 TRBV20-1 NA NA CSARGASVIYEQYF TGCAGTGCTAGAGGAGCTAGCGTGATATACGAGCAGTACTTC
TRBJ1-1 TRBV24-1 many NA CATSDAAEKAFF TGTGCCACCAGTGACGCGGCGGAGAAGGCTTTCTTT
TRBJ2-2 TRBV29-1 NA NA CSVEGTGYTGELFF TGCAGCGTTGAAGGTACAGGGTACACCGGGGAGCTGTTTTTT
TRBJ2-4 TRBV5-1 NA TRBD2 CASSPGGRASDIQYF TGCGCCAGCAGCCCGGGGGGACGGGCTTCGGACATTCAGTACTTC
TRBJ1-1 TRBV2 NA NA CASTWGTEAFF TGTGCCAGCACTTGGGGGACTGAAGCTTTCTTT
TRBJ2-7 TRBV19 NA NA CASSIVDGDLYGQYF TGTGCCAGTAGTATCGTTGACGGGGACCTTTACGGGCAGTACTTC
TRBJ2-7 TRBV28 many TRBD2 CASRATSGRGASYEQYF TGTGCCAGCAGGGCTACTAGCGGGAGGGGAGCCTCCTACGAGCAGTACTTC
TRBJ2-7 TRBV5-1 many TRBD2 CASSWGVASGSREQYF TGCGCCAGCAGCTGGGGTGTGGCTAGCGGGTCTCGGGAGCAGTACTTC
TRBJ2-6 TRBV30 few NA CAWRDFSGANVLTF TGTGCCTGGAGGGATTTCTCTGGGGCCAACGTCCTGACTTTC
TRBJ2-7 TRBV20-1 NA NA CSASTVTNEQYF TGCAGTGCCAGCACCGTAACAAACGAGCAGTACTTC
TRBJ1-5 TRBV6-1 few NA CASSLRTEAHQPQHF TGTGCCAGCAGCCTCAGGACAGAGGCGCATCAGCCCCAGCATTTT
TRBJ2-7 TRBV3-1 few NA CASSQDFVSSYEQYF TGTGCCAGCAGCCAAGATTTTGTGAGCTCCTACGAGCAGTACTTC
TRBJ2-1 TRBV30 NA TRBD1 CAWSSGGGGKNEQFF TGTGCCTGGAGCTCAGGGGGCGGTGGAAAAAATGAGCAGTTCTTC
TRBJ1-2 TRBV2 many NA CASPRGGRVGGYTF TGTGCCAGCCCCCGGGGGGGGCGTGTAGGTGGCTACACCTTC
TRBJ2-5 TRBV10-3 NA TRBD2 CAISERTSGQETQYF TGTGCCATCAGTGAGCGGACTAGCGGCCAAGAGACCCAGTACTTC
TRBJ1-4 TRBV7-6 NA NA CATWMGGGKGKLFF TGTGCCACCTGGATGGGCGGCGGAAAAGGAAAACTGTTTTTT
TRBJ1-5 TRBV12-3/TRBV12-4 many TRBD1 CASNRGGNQPQHF TGTGCCAGCAACAGGGGAGGCAATCAGCCCCAGCATTTT
TRBJ1-1 TRBV18 NA NA CASSLQRLDTEAFF TGTGCCAGCTCACTGCAGAGGTTAGACACTGAAGCTTTCTTT
TRBJ2-7 TRBV28 many NA CASSKHRVGEQYF TGTGCCAGCAGTAAACACAGGGTAGGGGAGCAGTACTTC
TRBJ2-5 TRBV18 NA NA CASSPPALPRETQYF TGTGCCAGCTCACCACCGGCCTTACCTCGGGAGACCCAGTACTTC
TRBJ2-2 TRBV27 many NA CASSLLRENTGELFF TGTGCCAGCAGTTTACTACGGGAGAACACCGGGGAGCTGTTTTTT
TRBJ2-5 TRBV10-3 many NA CAISRGAGLVQETQYF TGTGCCATCAGCAGGGGAGCGGGACTGGTACAAGAGACCCAGTACTTC
TRBJ2-5 TRBV6-2/TRBV6-3 many NA CASSSERLRAEETQYF TGTGCCAGCAGTTCCGAACGGCTCAGGGCTGAAGAGACCCAGTACTTC
TRBJ1-1 TRBV19 many NA CASKAGGSMNTEAFF TGTGCCAGTAAGGCCGGGGGGTCCATGAACACTGAAGCTTTCTTT
TRBJ1-2 TRBV7-2 many TRBD1 CASTFGGQGGGGYTF TGTGCCAGCACCTTTGGCGGGCAGGGGGGCGGTGGCTACACCTTC
TRBJ1-3 TRBV5-6 NA NA CASSLYQGDSGNTIYF TGTGCCAGCAGCTTGTACCAGGGAGATTCTGGAAACACCATATATTTT
TRBJ2-7 TRBV18 few NA CASSPPQGISSYEQYF TGTGCCAGCTCACCACCCCAAGGAATCAGCTCCTACGAGCAGTACTTC
TRBJ2-7 TRBV20-1 many TRBD2 CSAQGLAGGLSYEQYF TGCAGTGCCCAGGGACTAGCGGGAGGCCTCTCCTACGAGCAGTACTTC
TRBJ1-5 TRBV12-3/TRBV12-4 many NA CASTGLLNQPQHF TGTGCCAGCACTGGACTCTTAAATCAGCCCCAGCATTTT
TRBJ1-3 TRBV12-3/TRBV12-4 many NA CASSPRTGSRNTIYF TGTGCCAGCAGTCCACGAACAGGCTCAAGGAACACCATATATTTT
TRBJ1-1 TRBV6-2/TRBV6-3 many NA CASRQTDARTEAFF TGTGCCAGCAGGCAAACAGATGCTCGCACTGAAGCTTTCTTT
TRBJ1-4 TRBV6-1 many NA CASSLRGFAVEKLFF TGTGCCAGCAGCTTAAGGGGTTTCGCGGTCGAAAAACTGTTTTTT
TRBJ1-2 TRBV20-1 few TRBD1 CSAGRADRINYGYTF TGCAGTGCTGGACGGGCGGACAGGATTAACTATGGCTACACCTTC
TRBJ1-1 TRBV11-2 many NA CASSLRTVNTEAFF TGTGCCAGCAGCCTAAGAACAGTGAACACTGAAGCTTTCTTT
TRBJ1-6 TRBV6-1 NA NA CASRPGRQNSPLHF TGTGCCAGCCGCCCGGGACGGCAGAATTCACCCCTCCACTTT
TRBJ2-1 TRBV27 few TRBD2 CASSLGSGRVWEQFF TGTGCCAGCAGTTTGGGTAGCGGGAGGGTTTGGGAGCAGTTCTTC
TRBJ2-6 TRBV12-3/TRBV12-4 many NA CASSPSGFSGANVLTF TGTGCCAGCAGCCCTTCAGGGTTTTCTGGGGCCAACGTCCTGACTTTC
TRBJ2-1 TRBV7-2 NA NA CASSPYNGQFF TGTGCCAGCAGCCCCTACAATGGGCAGTTCTTC
TRBJ2-7 TRBV5-1 many NA CASSLKVPPYEQYF TGCGCCAGCAGCTTGAAGGTTCCACCCTACGAGCAGTACTTC
TRBJ2-5 TRBV5-1 few NA CASSSTGVGETQYF TGCGCCAGCAGCAGTACGGGAGTCGGCGAGACCCAGTACTTC